This T cell receptor (beta chain) was sequenced for a study of T cells in Graves' hyperthyroidism and ophthalmopathy. Only a few counts were recorded for this clonotype. The study based diagnoses on clinical symptoms, serum thyroxine and TRAb, thyroid ultrasound and orbital computed tomography. There were TCR beta CDR3 regions amplified from RNA transcripts. The HTBI set primed first-round TCR CDR3 RT-PCR. TCRdb reprocessed the multiplex PCR reads with MiXCR, giving one entry per CDR3 protein. The sample holds a few hundred thousand distinct CDR3 sequences; about 43% are singletons and the top ten take approximately 8.2%. The CDR3 covers 13 residues. V was trimmed by 2 bases and J by 8 bases, leaving 12 bases between them. Germline V CDR1 and CDR2: SGHNT, YENEEA.

The rearrangement uses TRBV11-3 and TRBJ1-1; D is undetermined. This sequence originates from a woman between 18 and 29 years old with Graves' hyperthyroidism. Sequenced sample: peripheral blood or thyroid tissue (not recorded which). CDR3 residues: CASSLTQVKEAFF. CDR3 coding DNA: TGTGCCAGCAGCTTAACGCAGGTGAAGGAAGCTTTCTTT.